Listed here are 32 T cell receptor beta chains from one sample, sequenced in a study of T-cell reconstitution after alpha-beta-depleted transplantation in children. This sample's TCRbeta library carried unique molecular identifier barcodes. From the PCR reads, TCRdb called clonotypes with MiXCR, one entry per CDR3 protein. The sample has around 680,000 distinct CDR3 sequences, approximately 17% seen once. This specimen consisted of PBMCs from the stem cell graft donor, obtained from the stem cell graft. The receptors here all came from a human donor who donated a stem cell graft to a child with acute myeloid leukemia.

This clonotype was detected many times. CDR3 in DNA: TGCGCCAGCAGCCCCACGGGGGATTACGTTTATGGCTACACCTTC. It translates to CASSPTGDYVYGYTF. The chain uses TRBV5-1 and TRBJ1-2; the D gene is possibly TRBD1 (5 bases). The CDR3 contains 15 residues. Trimming took 4 bases from V and 5 from J, leaving 18 bases between them. Germline-derived CDR1 and CDR2 are SGHRS and YFSETQ.

This clonotype showed up just a few times. The V and J genes are TRBV5-3 and TRBJ2-7; D is perhaps TRBD1 (5 bases). TRBV5-3 is an ORF, and what it does is uncertain. The CDR3 extends over 16 amino acids. The V end was cut by 0 bases, the J end by 0 bases, with 13 bases between. This chain's CDR3 is CARSLDRPQHSYEQYF. The CDR3 coding sequence is TGTGCCAGAAGCTTGGACAGGCCTCAACACTCCTACGAGCAGTACTTC.

The V gene is TRBV7-9, the J gene TRBJ2-1, with D uncertain. V dropped 3 bases and J dropped 7 bases, with 7 bases sitting between them. Germline-derived CDR1 and CDR2 are SEHNR and FQNEAQ (reference sequence). This CDR3 is 12 amino acids long. The CDR3 bases are TGTGCCAGCAGCTTTTTGGAAAATGAGCAGTTCTTC. It translates to CASSFLENEQFF.

This clonotype was seen only a few times. The J gene is TRBJ2-1, the V gene TRBV5-6; possible D gene TRBD1, 5 bases. This CDR3 has 17 residues. Germline V CDR1 and CDR2: SGHDT, YYEEEE. V was trimmed by 1 base and J by 7 bases, leaving 21 bases between them. The CDR3: CASSLRTRRSSRNEQFF. In DNA form, the CDR3 reads TGTGCCAGCAGCTTGCGGACAAGGCGTTCCTCGAGGAATGAGCAGTTCTTC.

This clonotype has a handful of counts. The chain carries TRBV12-3 or TRBV12-4 and TRBJ1-2; 7 bases are a match to TRBD1. V was pared by 6 bases and J by 5 bases, with 15 bases of the junction left unmatched. This CDR3 comprises 16 residues. The CDR3 DNA follows: TGTGCCAGCAGCCTCACACGGACAGGCGGGTCATATGGCTACACCTTC. This gives the protein CASSLTRTGGSYGYTF.

In this sample, this clonotype turned up many times. The V gene is TRBV15, the J gene TRBJ2-6, with 7 bases identical to TRBD1. CDR1 and CDR2 (germline): LNHNV, YYDKDF (reference sequence). The CDR3 is made up of 17 amino acids. Unmatched junction bases numbered 2, after V lost 0 bases and J lost 0 bases. The CDR3 region has the DNA TGTGCCACCAGCAGAGAACAGGGGAGCTCTGGGGCCAACGTCCTGACTTTC. It translates to CATSREQGSSGANVLTF.

The table lists this clonotype with a few counts. The chain employs TRBV20-1 and TRBJ2-5; 8 bases line up with TRBD2. The CDR3 runs 15 residues. Germline values: CDR1 DFQATT, CDR2 SNEGSKA (reference sequence). V lost 6 bases, J lost 5 bases, and 14 bases stayed unmatched. The CDR3 DNA follows: TGCAGTGCCCGCTCCCCCTCGGGGGGGCGTGAGACCCAGTACTTC. Translating gives CSARSPSGGRETQYF.

This clonotype was observed at least ten times. V and J are TRBV12-3 or TRBV12-4 and TRBJ1-1; a weak D match, TRBD1 (5 bases). This CDR3 contains 14 residues. V was trimmed by 4 bases and J by 1 base, leaving 10 bases between them. CDR3 coding DNA: TGTGCCAGCAGTTCACAGGCCTCGAACACTGAAGCTTTCTTT. Translating gives CASSSQASNTEAFF.

On this clonotype itself: A much larger clonotype is one base distant, so this may be a read error. The chain has TRBV6-1 and TRBJ1-2; the D gene is possibly TRBD1 (6 bases). This CDR3 region has 15 residues. V was cut by 8 bases and J by 4 bases, with 20 bases left in between. The germline gives CDR1 MNHNS, CDR2 SASEGT. CDR3 loop: CASFPQGSPSYGYTF. CDR3 nucleotide sequence: TGTGCCAGCTTCCCCCAGGGGTCCCCTTCCTATGGCTACACCTTC.

This sequence joins TRBV13 and TRBJ1-2; 7 nucleotides agree with TRBD1. Germline V gene sequence: CDR1 PRHDT, CDR2 FYEKMQ (reference sequence). The length of the CDR3 is 16 residues. The J segment lost 6 bases and the V segment lost 6 bases, leaving 16 bases of the junction unmatched. The CDR3 sequence: CASSTGTVAEMDGYTF. The DNA for the CDR3 is TGTGCCAGCAGTACCGGGACAGTGGCCGAAATGGATGGCTACACCTTC.

This chain connects TRBV7-9 to TRBJ1-5, with TRBD1 identical over 8 bases. Per germline, CDR1 SEHNR and CDR2 FQNEAQ (reference sequence). V was pared by 5 bases and J by 5 bases, with 5 bases of the junction left unmatched. The CDR3 is 14 amino acids. The CDR3 region is CASSMGQAYQPQHF. The CDR3 region has the DNA TGTGCCAGCAGCATGGGACAGGCTTATCAGCCCCAGCATTTT.

V gene TRBV4-2 combines with J gene TRBJ1-5; no clear D. Germline loops: CDR1 LGHNA, CDR2 YNFKEQ. The CDR3 contains 15 residues. Trimming took 1 base from V and 0 from J, leaving 7 bases between them. CDR3 region: CASSQGTFSNQPQHF. The CDR3 nucleotides are TGTGCCAGCAGCCAAGGGACTTTTAGCAATCAGCCCCAGCATTTT.

This clonotype was observed a few times. V is TRBV15 and J is TRBJ2-3; D possibly corresponds to TRBD2 (5 bases). The germline V and J ends were trimmed by 3 bases and 8 bases, with 18 bases remaining between them. The CDR3 has 15 residues. CDR1 and CDR2 (germline): LNHNV, YYDKDF (reference sequence). The chain's CDR3 is CATSSRRGVAGTQYF. The DNA for the CDR3 is TGTGCCACCAGCAGCAGACGGGGAGTTGCGGGTACGCAGTATTTT.

V gene TRBV15 combines with J gene TRBJ2-3; no clear D gene. This CDR3 has 14 amino acids. Between the trimmed V and J ends, which lost 1 base and 2 bases, there was a span of 7 bases. From germline, CDR1 is LNHNV and CDR2 YYDKDF (reference sequence). The CDR3 DNA follows: TGTGCCACCAGCAGAGTGCAGCCCACAGATACGCAGTATTTT. It specifies CATSRVQPTDTQYF.

The rearrangement joins TRBV10-3 to TRBJ2-7, with TRBD1 identical over 8 bases. Germline V gene data show CDR1 as ENHRY and CDR2 as SYGVKD. V was clipped by 10 bases and J by 3 bases; unmatched bases: 8. This CDR3 has 13 residues. CDR3: CATSGQGVYEQYF. Written as DNA, the CDR3 is TGTGCCACCAGCGGACAGGGAGTCTACGAGCAGTACTTC.

This clonotype was seen a handful of times. The V call is TRBV15, the J call TRBJ2-3; D possibly matches TRBD1 or TRBD2 (7 bases each). Trimming removed 3 bases from V and 2 bases from J, with 18 bases in between. The CDR3 spans 17 residues. CDR1 is LNHNV, CDR2 YYDKDF, per germline (reference sequence). Here the CDR3 DNA reads TGTGCCACCAGCAGGACGCCGACAGGGACTATCACAGATACGCAGTATTTT. Translation gives CATSRTPTGTITDTQYF.

This clonotype has at least ten counts. This chain uses TRBV20-1 with TRBJ1-5, with D maybe TRBD1 (6 bases). The CDR3 consists of 13 residues. Germline CDR1 and CDR2: DFQATT and SNEGSKA (reference sequence). V dropped 7 bases and J dropped 7 bases, with 17 bases sitting between them. CDR3 DNA sequence: TGCAGTGTTATAGCCGGGGGGGCCCAGCCCCAGCATTTT. Protein product: CSVIAGGAQPQHF.

This clonotype has a handful of counts. V usage is TRBV20-1 and J usage is TRBJ1-1, with a weak D call TRBD1 (5 bases). The V and J ends lost 0 bases and 0 bases respectively, with 8 bases between them. The CDR3 has 14 residues. Germline V lookup: CDR1 DFQATT, CDR2 SNEGSKA (reference sequence). CDR3 coding DNA: TGCAGTGCTAGAGATGGGACGGTGAACACTGAAGCTTTCTTT. This codes for CSARDGTVNTEAFF.

The table lists this clonotype with a count of one. It may be a read error: a sequence one base away is much more abundant. The chain couples TRBV5-1 to TRBJ1-3; a weak D match, TRBD1 (5 bases). Trimming removed 0 bases from V and 2 bases from J, with 9 bases in between. The CDR3 has 15 residues. CDR1 is SGHRS and CDR2 is YFSETQ in the germline V gene. The CDR3 DNA is TGCGCCAGCAGCTTGGACGAGGGGCCTGGAAACACCATATATTTT. Translation: CASSLDEGPGNTIYF. The variable domain in full, completed from reference TRBV5-1 and TRBJ1-3, reads KAGVTQTPRYLIKTRGQQVTLSCSPISGHRSVSWYQQTPGQGLQFLFEYFSETQRNKGNFPGRFSGRQFSNSRSEMNVSTLELGDSALYLCASSLDEGPGNTIYFGEGSWLTVV.

The CDR3 loop is CSVRGATNEKLFF. The CDR3, as DNA: TGCAGCGTTCGGGGGGCAACTAATGAAAAACTGTTTTTT. V is TRBV29-1 and J is TRBJ1-4; D possibly corresponds to TRBD1 (5 bases). V gave up 5 bases and J gave up 0 bases, with 7 bases separating them. CDR3 length: 13 amino acids. Germline values: CDR1 SQVTM, CDR2 ANQGSEA.

This clonotype was seen at least ten times. The chain has TRBV29-1 and TRBJ1-2; 9 bases map to TRBD1. V shed 7 bases, J shed 2 bases, and the junction held 8 bases outside the gene matches. The CDR3 sequence is 14 residues long. Germline V gene sequence: CDR1 SQVTM, CDR2 ANQGSEA. CDR3 DNA sequence: TGCAGCGCCTGGACAGGGGCGACAAACTATGGCTACACCTTC. It translates to CSAWTGATNYGYTF. Variable domain in full (rest from reference TRBV29-1 and TRBJ1-2): SAVISQKPSRDICQRGTSLTIQCQVDSQVTMMFWYRQQPGQSLTLIATANQGSEATYESGFVIDKFPISRPNLTFSTLTVSNMSPEDSSIYLCSAWTGATNYGYTFGSGTRLTVV.

This clonotype showed up many times. V and J are TRBV5-1 and TRBJ1-4; D remains unclear. The CDR3 totals 13 residues. Trimming left V 0 bases short and J 8 bases short, with 8 bases between. The germline V gene has CDR1 SGHRS and CDR2 YFSETQ. CDR3 amino acids: CASSLEGNEKLFF. The CDR3 DNA sequence: TGCGCCAGCAGCTTGGAAGGGAACGAAAAACTGTTTTTT.

This clonotype was counted ten times or more. The rearrangement uses TRBV4-2 and TRBJ1-4; D remains ambiguous. Germline values: CDR1 LGHNA, CDR2 YNFKEQ. V was cut by 3 bases and J by 5 bases, with 7 bases left in between. CDR3 length equals 13 residues. CDR3 bases: TGTGCCAGCAGCCAGGTCCTAAATGAAAAACTGTTTTTT. Its translation is CASSQVLNEKLFF.

The gene calls are TRBV19 and TRBJ2-2; D is ambiguous. The germline V and J ends were trimmed by 7 bases and 0 bases, with 9 bases remaining between them. Germline-derived CDR1 and CDR2 are LNHDA and SQIVND (reference sequence). This CDR3 has 14 amino acids. CDR3: CASTGVPNTGELFF. In DNA form, the CDR3 reads TGTGCCAGTACCGGAGTCCCGAACACCGGGGAGCTGTTTTTT.

Concerning this clonotype itself: A much larger clone lies a single base off, so this may be a read error. The chain links TRBV29-1 to TRBJ2-4; TRBD1 is a possible D gene (5 bases). The CDR3 length is 13 residues. Germline V gene data show CDR1 as SQVTM and CDR2 as ANQGSEA. CDR3 bases: TGCAGCGTTCGCGGCAGGGCCAAAAACATTCATTACTTC. Residues: CSVRGRAKNIHYF.

This clonotype was recorded many times. The V call is TRBV20-1, the J call TRBJ1-1; 7 bases are a match to TRBD1. Trimming at V came to 5 bases and at J to 4 bases, leaving 13 bases not matched to a gene. The V gene's germline CDR1 is DFQATT and CDR2 SNEGSKA (reference sequence). This CDR3 is 15 amino acids long. Here the CDR3 reads CSAEVPQGTVTEAFF. CDR3 nucleotide sequence: TGCAGTGCTGAGGTTCCACAGGGGACTGTCACTGAAGCTTTCTTT.

This clonotype came up many times. This rearrangement joins TRBV29-1 to TRBJ2-3, with 10 bases that match TRBD2. The CDR3 has 15 residues. Germline assignment: CDR1 SQVTM and CDR2 ANQGSEA. V shed 6 bases, J shed 3 bases, and the junction held 9 bases outside the gene matches. CDR3 loop: CSVARTSGATDTQYF. DNA of the CDR3: TGCAGCGTCGCCAGGACTAGCGGTGCGACAGATACGCAGTATTTT.

The chain joins TRBV7-2 to TRBJ2-3; unclear D gene. This CDR3 comprises 15 residues. Between the trimmed V and J ends, which lost 2 bases and 1 base, there was a span of 10 bases. CDR1 and CDR2 from the germline V gene are SGHTA and FQGNSA. This CDR3 is CASSLLVVRTDTQYF. The CDR3 DNA follows: TGTGCCAGCAGCTTACTAGTGGTCCGCACAGATACGCAGTATTTT.

The chain recombines TRBV7-9 with TRBJ2-3; TRBD2 aligns across 8 bases. The germline V gene has CDR1 SEHNR and CDR2 FQNEAQ (reference sequence). Trimming took 1 base from V and 2 from J; bases not matched to a gene: 8. CDR3 length: 17 residues. The CDR3 nucleotides are TGTGCCAGCAGCTTAGGGGCCGGCGGGGGGATCACAGATACGCAGTATTTT. Its translation: CASSLGAGGGITDTQYF.

Ten or more counts support this clonotype. The V call is TRBV6-2 or TRBV6-3, the J call TRBJ2-6; possibly TRBD2 for D (6 bases). Germline assignment: CDR1 MNHEY and CDR2 SVGEGT. CDR3 size: 15 residues. Trimming took 2 bases from V and 2 from J, leaving 7 bases between them. The CDR3 region has the DNA TGTGCCAGCAGTTACGGAGGGACTGGGGCCAACGTCCTGACTTTC. It yields the protein CASSYGGTGANVLTF.

This clonotype was counted only a few times. One end of the junction fails to match germline, which may point to a read error. V usage is TRBV20-1 and J usage is TRBJ2-7; TRBD1 or TRBD2 may be the D gene (5 bases each). Germline CDR1 DFQATT, CDR2 SNEGSKA (reference sequence). The CDR3 loop spans 17 amino acids. The CDR3 DNA reads TGCTGTGCTAGAGATCGAAGGGACCCAAGGAGATCCTACGAGCAGTACTTC. It translates to CCARDRRDPRRSYEQYF.

The table lists this clonotype with many counts. The V and J genes are TRBV6-5 and TRBJ1-2, with 8 positions matching TRBD1. CDR3 length equals 12 residues. Per the germline V gene, CDR1 is MNHEY and CDR2 is SVGAGI. The V segment lost 6 bases and the J segment 8 bases; nucleotides outside the gene matches: 5. The CDR3 region has the DNA TGTGCCAGCAGGCAGGGGGCTTGGGGCTACACCTTC. It encodes CASRQGAWGYTF.